This T cell receptor (beta chain) was captured by sequencing in a study of T cell responses to AZD1222 COVID-19 vaccine. The table came from immunoSEQ multiplex PCR; TCRdb's copy has only in-frame clones and leaves some out. The sample lists about 82,000 clones, about four fifths seen once, with about 1.3% in the top ten. Findings of the study overall: Vaccine-associated CD4 TCRs spanned spike, dominant at 160-218 and 743-854.

Second doses were pooled across both intervals (about 4 or about 12 weeks). This CDR3 region has 16 residues. The ends were cut back, 6 bases at V and 5 bases at J, with 23 bases in the middle. Germline V lookup: CDR1 MNHEY, CDR2 SMNVEV (reference sequence). As for this clone: Its specificity is unknown.

This chain connects TRBV27 to TRBJ2-7; D assignment may be TRBD1 or TRBD2 (5 bases each). Source: peripheral blood, taken 28 days after the second AZD1222 dose. The sequence was collected from an adult who received the AZD1222 COVID-19 vaccine. The CDR3 nucleotides read TGTGCCAGCAGCCGGTCCGGGACGGCGTTTCTAAACGAGCAGTACTTC. This translates into CASSRSGTAFLNEQYF.